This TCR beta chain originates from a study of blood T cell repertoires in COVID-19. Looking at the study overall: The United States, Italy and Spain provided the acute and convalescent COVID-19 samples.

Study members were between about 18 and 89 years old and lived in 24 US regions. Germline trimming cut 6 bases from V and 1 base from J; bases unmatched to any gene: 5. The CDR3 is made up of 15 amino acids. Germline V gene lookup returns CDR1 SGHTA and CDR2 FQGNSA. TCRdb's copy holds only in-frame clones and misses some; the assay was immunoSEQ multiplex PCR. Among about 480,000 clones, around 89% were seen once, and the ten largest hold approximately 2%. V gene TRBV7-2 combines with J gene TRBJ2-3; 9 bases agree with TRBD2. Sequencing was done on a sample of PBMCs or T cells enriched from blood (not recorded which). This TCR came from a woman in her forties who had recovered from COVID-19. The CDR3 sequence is CASRSGGRGTDTQYF. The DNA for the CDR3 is TGTGCCAGCAGATCGGGCGGGAGGGGCACAGATACGCAGTATTTT.